This T cell receptor beta chain was captured by sequencing in a study of blood T cell repertoires in COVID-19. About the study: The origin of the acute and convalescent COVID-19 samples was the United States, Italy and Spain. In each case, the material was cDNA or gDNA derived from T cells, B-cell-depleted T cells, or PBMCs.

The CDR3 covers 16 residues. Losses at the gene ends were 4 bases for V and 4 bases for J; bases not matched to a gene: 10. Germline V gene data show CDR1 as SGHNT and CDR2 as YYREEE (reference sequence). Methods used by the authors: Reference gene primer amplification in the assay estimated nucleated cell counts. The protocol was immunoSEQ multiplex PCR, while the TCRdb copy is restricted to in-frame clones and leaves out a portion. The D gene and trimming were derived from the DNA, and the V and J assignments and clone size from that table. This table has 300,000 to 400,000 clones, roughly 86% appearing once. This clone was seen only once.

This clonotype was sampled from a human donor in a cohort sampled during active COVID-19. Material for sequencing was peripheral blood. The genes are TRBV5-4 and TRBJ2-3; 9 positions agree with TRBD2. The CDR3 DNA reads TGTGCCAGCAGCATGATCGCGGGGGGGGAGGCAGATACGCAGTATTTT. Protein: CASSMIAGGEADTQYF.